What follows is one TCR beta chain and its context. This table comes from immunoSEQ multiplex PCR, and its TCRdb copy is limited to in-frame clones, with some not included. The table includes 50,000 to 70,000 clones, 88% detected once. This sample is part of a study of control samples from healthy donors and cancer patients. The germline V gene encodes CDR1 MNHEY and CDR2 SVGEGT. The ends were cut back, 5 bases at V and 3 bases at J, with 16 bases in the middle. CDR3 length: 15 amino acids. The receptor was isolated from a man in his fifties in good health. The chain joins TRBV6-2 or TRBV6-3 to TRBJ2-5; no clear D gene. What was sequenced was blood. CDR3 amino acids: CASSVVGRGEETQYF. CDR3 bases: TGTGCCAGCAGTGTCGTCGGAAGAGGAGAAGAGACCCAGTACTTC.